This TCR beta chain was sequenced during a study of response to subunit inactivated influenza vaccine. Worth noting for this clonotype: Its target is not known.

Regarding the study as a whole: It was the authors' suggestion that each seasonal influenza vaccination recruits few new T cells.

TCRdb passed the RT-PCR reads through MiXCR, listing each CDR3 protein once. The profile shows just under 250,000 distinct CDR3 sequences, 9% to 15% of them singletons. CDR1 and CDR2 from the germline V gene are MNHEY and SVGAGI. The CDR3 consists of 18 residues. The V and J ends lost 2 bases and 0 bases, in that order; junction bases with no gene match: 8. The chain employs TRBV6-5 and TRBJ2-7; 12 bases map to TRBD2. The TCR originated in a man aged 50 or older who received an inactivated influenza vaccine. The material was non-naive T cells sorted from PBMCs, obtained 14 to 15 days before vaccination. CDR3 DNA: TGTGCCAGCAGTTACCGACTAGCGGGAGTGGGGAGCTCCTACGAGCAGTACTTC. Translated, it gives CASSYRLAGVGSSYEQYF.